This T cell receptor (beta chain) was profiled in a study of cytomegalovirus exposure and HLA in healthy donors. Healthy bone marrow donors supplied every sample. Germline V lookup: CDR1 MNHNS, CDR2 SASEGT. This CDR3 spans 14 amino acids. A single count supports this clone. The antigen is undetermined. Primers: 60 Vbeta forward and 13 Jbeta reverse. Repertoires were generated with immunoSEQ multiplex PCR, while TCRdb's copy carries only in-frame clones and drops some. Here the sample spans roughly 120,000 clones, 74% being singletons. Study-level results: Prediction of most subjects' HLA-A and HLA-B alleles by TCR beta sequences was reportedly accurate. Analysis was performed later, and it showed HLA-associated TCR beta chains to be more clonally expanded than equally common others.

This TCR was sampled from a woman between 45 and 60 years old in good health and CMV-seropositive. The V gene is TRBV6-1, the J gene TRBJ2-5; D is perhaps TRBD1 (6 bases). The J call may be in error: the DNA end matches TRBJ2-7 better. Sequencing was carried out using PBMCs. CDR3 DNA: TGTGCCAGCAGTCTGGACAGCGCTACCTACGAGCAGTACTTC. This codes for CASSLDSATYEQYF.